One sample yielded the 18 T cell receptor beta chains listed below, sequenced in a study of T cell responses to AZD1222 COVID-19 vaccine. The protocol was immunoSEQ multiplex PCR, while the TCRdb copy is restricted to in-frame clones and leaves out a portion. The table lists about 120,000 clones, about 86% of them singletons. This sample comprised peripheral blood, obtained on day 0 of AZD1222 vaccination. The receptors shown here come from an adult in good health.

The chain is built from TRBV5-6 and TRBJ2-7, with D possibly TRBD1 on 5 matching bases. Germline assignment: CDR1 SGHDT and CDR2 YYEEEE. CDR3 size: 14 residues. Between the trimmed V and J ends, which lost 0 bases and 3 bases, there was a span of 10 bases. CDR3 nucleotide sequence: TGTGCCAGCAGCTTGGGGTATAGGGGCTACGAGCAGTACTTC. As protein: CASSLGYRGYEQYF. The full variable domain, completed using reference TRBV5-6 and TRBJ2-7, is DAGVTQSPTHLIKTRGQQVTLRCSPKSGHDTVSWYQQALGQGPQFIFQYYEEEERQRGNFPDRFSGHQFPNYSSELNVNALLLGDSALYLCASSLGYRGYEQYFGPGTRLTVT.

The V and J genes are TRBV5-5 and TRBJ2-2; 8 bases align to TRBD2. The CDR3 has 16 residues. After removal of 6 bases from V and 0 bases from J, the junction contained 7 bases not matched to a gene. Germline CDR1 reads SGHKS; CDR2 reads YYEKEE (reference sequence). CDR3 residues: CASTRAGGANTGELFF. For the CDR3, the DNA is TGTGCCAGCACCCGGGCCGGGGGGGCGAACACCGGGGAGCTGTTTTTT.

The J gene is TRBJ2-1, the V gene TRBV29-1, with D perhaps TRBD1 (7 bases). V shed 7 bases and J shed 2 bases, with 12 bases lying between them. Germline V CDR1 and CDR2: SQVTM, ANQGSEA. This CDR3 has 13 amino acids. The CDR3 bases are TGCAGCGCGGCAGGGGGGCCCTACAATGAGCAGTTCTTC. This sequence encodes CSAAGGPYNEQFF.

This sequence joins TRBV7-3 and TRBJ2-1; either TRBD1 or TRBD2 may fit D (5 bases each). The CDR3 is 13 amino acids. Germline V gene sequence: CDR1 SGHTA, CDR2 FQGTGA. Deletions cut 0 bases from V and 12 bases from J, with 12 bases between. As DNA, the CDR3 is TGTGCCAGCAGCTTAACGGGGCCGGGAAGGCAGTTCTTC. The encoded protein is CASSLTGPGRQFF.

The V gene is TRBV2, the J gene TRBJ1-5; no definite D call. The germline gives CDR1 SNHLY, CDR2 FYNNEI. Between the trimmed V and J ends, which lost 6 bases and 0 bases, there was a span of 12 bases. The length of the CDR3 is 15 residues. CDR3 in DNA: TGTGCCAGCAGAAAACACGATAATAGCAATCAGCCCCAGCATTTT. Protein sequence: CASRKHDNSNQPQHF.

This CDR3 is CASIDELNTEAFF. DNA for the CDR3: TGCGCCAGCATAGATGAGTTGAACACTGAAGCTTTCTTT. V gene TRBV4-1 combines with J gene TRBJ1-1, with D uncertain. V lost 7 bases and J 0 bases, leaving 9 bases between the germline ends. The CDR3 is 13 amino acids. From germline, CDR1 is MGHRA and CDR2 YSYEKL.

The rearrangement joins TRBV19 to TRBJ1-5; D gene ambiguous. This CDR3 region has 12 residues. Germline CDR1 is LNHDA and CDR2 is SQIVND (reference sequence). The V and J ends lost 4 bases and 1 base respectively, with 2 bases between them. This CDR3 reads CASSTSNQPQHF. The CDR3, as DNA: TGTGCCAGTAGTACGAGCAATCAGCCCCAGCATTTT.

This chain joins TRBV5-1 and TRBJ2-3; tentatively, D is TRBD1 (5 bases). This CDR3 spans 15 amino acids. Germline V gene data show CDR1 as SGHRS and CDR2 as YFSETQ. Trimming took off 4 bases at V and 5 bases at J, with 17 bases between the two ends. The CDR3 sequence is CASSVGQGAVDTQYF. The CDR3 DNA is TGCGCCAGCAGCGTAGGTCAAGGGGCGGTAGATACGCAGTATTTT.

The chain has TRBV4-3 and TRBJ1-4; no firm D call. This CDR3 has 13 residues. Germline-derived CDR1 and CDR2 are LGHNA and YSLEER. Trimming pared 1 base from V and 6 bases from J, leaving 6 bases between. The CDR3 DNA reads TGCGCCAGCAGCCAAGGGGTTTATGAAAAACTGTTTTTT. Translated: CASSQGVYEKLFF.

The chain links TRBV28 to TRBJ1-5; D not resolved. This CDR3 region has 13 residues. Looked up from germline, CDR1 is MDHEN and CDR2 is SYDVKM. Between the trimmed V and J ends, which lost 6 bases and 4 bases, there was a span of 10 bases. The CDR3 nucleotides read TGTGCCAGCAGGGGTTTTGGGAATCAGCCCCAGCATTTT. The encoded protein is CASRGFGNQPQHF.

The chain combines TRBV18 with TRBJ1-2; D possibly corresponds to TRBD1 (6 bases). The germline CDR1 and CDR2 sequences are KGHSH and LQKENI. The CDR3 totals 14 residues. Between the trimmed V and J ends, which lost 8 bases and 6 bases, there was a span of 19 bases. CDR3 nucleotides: TGTGCCAGCACCCCAGGGGCCCAAGGGAATGGCTACACCTTC. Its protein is CASTPGAQGNGYTF.

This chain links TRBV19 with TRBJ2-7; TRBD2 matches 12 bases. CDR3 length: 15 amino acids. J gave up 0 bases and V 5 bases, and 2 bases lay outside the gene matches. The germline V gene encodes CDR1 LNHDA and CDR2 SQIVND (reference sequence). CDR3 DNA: TGTGCCAGTAGTCCGGGACTAGCGGGCTCCTACGAGCAGTACTTC. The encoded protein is CASSPGLAGSYEQYF.

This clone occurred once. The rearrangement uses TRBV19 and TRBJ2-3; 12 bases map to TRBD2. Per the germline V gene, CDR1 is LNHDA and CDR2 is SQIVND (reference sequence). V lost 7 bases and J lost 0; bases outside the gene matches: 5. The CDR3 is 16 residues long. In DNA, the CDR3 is TGTGCCAGTACTTCAGGGACTAGCGGGAGCACAGATACGCAGTATTTT. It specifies CASTSGTSGSTDTQYF.

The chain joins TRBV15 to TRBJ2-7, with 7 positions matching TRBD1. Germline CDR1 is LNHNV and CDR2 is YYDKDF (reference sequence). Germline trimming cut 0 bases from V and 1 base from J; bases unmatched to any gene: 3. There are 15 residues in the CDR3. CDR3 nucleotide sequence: TGTGCCACCAGCAGAGATAAGGGACAGTCCTACGAGCAGTACTTC. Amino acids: CATSRDKGQSYEQYF.

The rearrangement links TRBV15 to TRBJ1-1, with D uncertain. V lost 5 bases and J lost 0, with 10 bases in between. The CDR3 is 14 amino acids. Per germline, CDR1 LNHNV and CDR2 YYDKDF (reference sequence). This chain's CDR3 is CATSVGRLNTEAFF. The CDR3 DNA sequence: TGTGCCACCAGCGTAGGACGGCTGAACACTGAAGCTTTCTTT.

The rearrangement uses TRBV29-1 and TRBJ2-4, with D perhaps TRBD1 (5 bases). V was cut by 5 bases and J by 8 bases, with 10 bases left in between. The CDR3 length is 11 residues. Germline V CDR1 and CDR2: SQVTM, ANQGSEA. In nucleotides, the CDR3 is TGCAGCGTTAGACAGCGAGACATTCAGTACTTC. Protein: CSVRQRDIQYF.

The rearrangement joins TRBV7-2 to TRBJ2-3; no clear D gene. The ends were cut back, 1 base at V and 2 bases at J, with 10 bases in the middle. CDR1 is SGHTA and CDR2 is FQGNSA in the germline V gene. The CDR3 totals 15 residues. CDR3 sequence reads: CASSLEWAATDTQYF. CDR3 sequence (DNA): TGTGCCAGCAGCTTAGAATGGGCAGCCACAGATACGCAGTATTTT.

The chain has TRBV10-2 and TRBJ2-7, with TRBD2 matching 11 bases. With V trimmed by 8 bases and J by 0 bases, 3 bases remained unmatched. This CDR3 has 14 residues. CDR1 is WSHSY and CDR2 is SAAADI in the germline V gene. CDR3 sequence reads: CASSGTSGSYEQYF. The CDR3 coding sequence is TGCGCCAGCTCCGGGACTAGCGGCTCCTACGAGCAGTACTTC.